The next 9 T cell receptor beta chains were all read from a single sample in a study of blood T cell repertoires in COVID-19. The assay was immunoSEQ multiplex PCR, and TCRdb's table has in-frame clones only and misses some. Of under 95,000 clones detected, 90% to 95% appear once; the ten largest clones hold 2% to 3%. The sample taken for sequencing was peripheral blood. The receptor set was obtained from a man aged 50 to 60 with COVID-19, enrolled during active disease.

CDR3: CATSRGQTDEQYF. For the CDR3, the DNA is TGTGCCACCAGCAGGGGACAGACAGACGAGCAGTACTTC. V usage is TRBV15 and J usage is TRBJ2-7; TRBD1 agrees at 7 bases. Germline CDR1 reads LNHNV; CDR2 reads YYDKDF (reference sequence). This CDR3 has 13 amino acids. Trimming took 3 bases from V and 5 from J; bases not matched to a gene: 4.

This chain uses TRBV19 with TRBJ2-1; maybe TRBD1 (6 bases). Between the trimmed V and J ends, which lost 6 bases and 6 bases, there was a span of 15 bases. CDR1 and CDR2 (germline): LNHDA, SQIVND (reference sequence). CDR3 length equals 14 residues. CDR3 in amino acids: CASRVPGHTNEQFF. DNA for the CDR3: TGTGCCAGTAGGGTACCGGGACACACCAATGAGCAGTTCTTC.

This clone was observed once. The chain is built from TRBV9 and TRBJ2-3; 8 nucleotides agree with TRBD1. The trim removed 2 bases at V and 3 bases at J, leaving 5 bases unmatched. The CDR3 covers 15 residues. Germline CDR1 is SGDLS and CDR2 is YYNGEE. The CDR3 spells CASSVQGARTDTQYF. Here the CDR3 DNA reads TGTGCCAGCAGCGTTCAGGGGGCACGGACAGATACGCAGTATTTT.

This chain joins TRBV7-8 and TRBJ2-3, with 11 bases identical to TRBD2. Germline V gives CDR1 SGHVS, CDR2 FQNEAQ. The CDR3 has 17 amino acids. V gave up 1 base and J gave up 3 bases; unmatched junction bases: 6. CDR3 protein: CASSLVFTSGSTDTQYF. DNA for the CDR3: TGTGCCAGCAGCTTAGTTTTTACTAGCGGGAGTACAGATACGCAGTATTTT.

The chain has TRBV7-2 and TRBJ2-3; 9 nucleotides match TRBD2. Germline V gene lookup returns CDR1 SGHTA and CDR2 FQGNSA. The CDR3 loop spans 16 amino acids. V was pared by 1 base and J by 2 bases, with 4 bases of the junction left unmatched. CDR3 in DNA: TGTGCCAGCAGCTTAGACAGCGGGGGGCACACAGATACGCAGTATTTT. The encoded protein is CASSLDSGGHTDTQYF.

The count of this clone is one. V usage is TRBV28 and J usage is TRBJ2-7; D possibly corresponds to TRBD2 (6 bases). Germline V gene sequence: CDR1 MDHEN, CDR2 SYDVKM. Trimming took off 2 bases at V and 6 bases at J, with 11 bases between the two ends. The CDR3 extends over 13 amino acids. CDR3: CASSLRRESEQYF. CDR3 sequence (DNA): TGTGCCAGCAGTTTAAGGCGGGAAAGCGAGCAGTACTTC.

The V call is TRBV29-1, the J call TRBJ2-7; D is ambiguous. CDR1 SQVTM and CDR2 ANQGSEA come from the germline V gene. The CDR3 is 14 residues long. With 3 bases removed from V and 6 bases from J, the gap between germline ends came to 18 bases. The CDR3 is CSVDYWAPIGEQYV. The CDR3 DNA is TGCAGCGTTGATTACTGGGCCCCGATAGGCGAGCAGTACGTC.

The chain links TRBV11-3 to TRBJ2-7; 10 bases line up with TRBD2. The CDR3 has 17 amino acids. V lost 0 bases, J lost 3 bases, and 8 bases stayed unmatched. Germline assignment: CDR1 SGHNT and CDR2 YENEEA. The CDR3 is CASSLDKVAGGIYEQYF. The CDR3 region has the DNA TGTGCCAGCAGCTTAGATAAGGTAGCGGGAGGTATCTACGAGCAGTACTTC. The variable domain in full, completed from reference TRBV11-3 and TRBJ2-7, reads EAGVVQSPRYKIIEKKQPVAFWCNPISGHNTLYWYLQNLGQGPELLIRYENEEAVDDSQLPKDRFSAERLKGVDSTLKIQPAELGDSAVYLCASSLDKVAGGIYEQYFGPGTRLTVT.

J is TRBJ1-4 and V is TRBV5-1; TRBD1 matches at 8 bases. V was pared by 4 bases and J by 0 bases, with 8 bases of the junction left unmatched. CDR1 SGHRS and CDR2 YFSETQ come from the germline V gene. The CDR3 consists of 17 residues. CDR3 in amino acids: CASSPGTGIATNEKLFF. The DNA for the CDR3 is TGCGCCAGCAGCCCCGGGACAGGTATCGCAACTAATGAAAAACTGTTTTTT.